This TCR beta chain was documented in a study of Graves' ophthalmopathy and Graves' hyperthyroidism. Overall study: Samples of peripheral blood were obtained at initial diagnosis, prior to treatment of any kind.

Patients were diagnosed from clinical symptoms, serum thyroxine, TRAb, thyroid ultrasound and orbital computed tomography. This clonotype was picked up many times. The study amplified TCR beta CDR3 regions using RNA transcripts. HTBI primers primed a first-round RT-PCR, and a second-round multiplex PCR followed. TCRdb analysed the multiplex PCR reads with MiXCR anew, one entry per CDR3 protein. The sample records more than 150,000 distinct CDR3 sequences, approximately 40% being singletons. The sequence was collected from a woman in her thirties or forties with Graves' ophthalmopathy. Sequenced: peripheral blood.

CDR3: CASRKGRFYTF. The CDR3 DNA reads as TGTGCCAGCAGGAAGGGGAGATTCTACACCTTC. The genes are TRBV12-3 or TRBV12-4 and TRBJ1-2; TRBD1 might be the D (5 bases). The CDR3 length is 11 residues. Deletions cut 6 bases from V and 10 bases from J, with 12 bases between.